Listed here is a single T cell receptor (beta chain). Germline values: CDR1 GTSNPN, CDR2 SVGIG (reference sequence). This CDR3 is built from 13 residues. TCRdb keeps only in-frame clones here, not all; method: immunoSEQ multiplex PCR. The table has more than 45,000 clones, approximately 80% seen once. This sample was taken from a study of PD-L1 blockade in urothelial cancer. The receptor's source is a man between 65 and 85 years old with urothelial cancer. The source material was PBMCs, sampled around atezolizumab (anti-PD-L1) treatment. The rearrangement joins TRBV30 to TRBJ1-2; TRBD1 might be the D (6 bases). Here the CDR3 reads CAYRTVTNYGYTF. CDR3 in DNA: TGTGCTTATCGGACAGTGACTAACTATGGCTACACCTTC.